By share, the clone carrying this T cell receptor (beta chain) counts as medium-sized (0.01 to 0.1%). This sample was taken from a study of spatial heterogeneity in lung cancer. Study summary: More than 8.5 raw reads, on average, carried each unique TCR and UMI combination.

Each TCR cDNA molecule carried a unique molecular identifier. Each CDR3 protein gets one entry after TCRdb re-called the 5' RACE reads with MiXCR. The sample has around 4,800 distinct CDR3 sequences, around 17% seen once; the top ten hold approximately 6.5%. Time point indicated: sample taken at primary tumor resection. Without sorting, whole RNA was sequenced from tumor, nontumor lung or frozen PBMC. There were roughly 72 donors, all of them untreated patients with early-stage non-small cell lung cancer. This CDR3 has 16 residues. V and J are TRBV12-1 and TRBJ1-2; the D segment call TRBD1 is taken from the table without a DNA check. TRBV12-1 is a pseudogene segment. The sample here was PBMCs, taken at surgery. The sequence came from a male donor with early-stage non-small cell lung cancer. As DNA, the CDR3 is TGTGCCAGCAGCCCCAACGACAGTTGCCCACTCTATGGCTACACCTTC. This codes for CASSPNDSCPLYGYTF.